Listed here are 27 T cell receptor beta chains from one sample, sequenced in a study of cytomegalovirus exposure and HLA in healthy donors (dated by TCRdb to the late 2010s). Receptors were amplified or captured by the immunoSEQ multiplex PCR assay. For the multiplex PCR, a mixture combining 60 forward primers for TCR Vbeta segments and 13 reverse primers for TCR Jbeta segments was used. TCRdb provides this immuneACCESS table in a form limited to in-frame rearrangements. Some clones are lacking; in checked studies, under half of them reflect an unresolved V gene, and why the rest are absent is not known. Within this sample are fewer than 150,000 clones, with about 82% of them counted one time only. In total, the top ten clones hold 2% to 2.5% of the sample. Sequenced input: PBMCs. These TCRs come from a man younger than 40 in good health and CMV-seronegative.

The chain employs TRBV5-1 and TRBJ2-3, with 7 nucleotides matching TRBD1. CDR1 is SGHRS and CDR2 is YFSETQ in the germline V gene. Trimming took 1 base from V and 0 from J; bases not matched to a gene: 5. This CDR3 is built from 16 residues. Here the CDR3 reads CASSLSRGLSTDTQYF. The CDR3, as DNA: TGCGCCAGCAGCTTGTCTAGGGGGCTAAGCACAGATACGCAGTATTTT.

This clone has a single count. The rearrangement joins TRBV7-9 to TRBJ2-1, with a tentative D call TRBD1 (5 bases). The CDR3 consists of 12 residues. Trimming took off 4 bases at V and 15 bases at J, with 16 bases between the two ends. CDR1 and CDR2 from the germline V gene are SEHNR and FQNEAQ (reference sequence). This chain's CDR3 is CASSSPQGKGFF. DNA for the CDR3: TGTGCCAGCAGCTCCCCTCAGGGTAAAGGGTTCTTC.

This chain connects TRBV5-6 to TRBJ2-5; D is possibly TRBD2 (6 bases). The ends were cut back, 6 bases at V and 9 bases at J, with 12 bases in the middle. The CDR3 spans 11 residues. Germline values: CDR1 SGHDT, CDR2 YYEEEE. The CDR3: CASTPGEPQYF. In DNA form, the CDR3 reads TGTGCCAGCACGCCGGGGGAGCCCCAGTACTTC.

This clone was found once. V is TRBV28 and J is TRBJ2-1, with 9 positions matching TRBD2. The CDR3 is 14 amino acids. V shed 4 bases, J shed 5 bases, and the junction held 3 bases outside the gene matches. Germline CDR1 and CDR2: MDHEN and SYDVKM. This CDR3 is CASSSSGDDNEQFF. In DNA, the CDR3 is TGTGCCAGCAGTTCTAGCGGGGACGACAATGAGCAGTTCTTC.

The V call is TRBV5-1, the J call TRBJ2-7; 12 bases match TRBD1. This CDR3 has 15 amino acids. Germline V gene sequence: CDR1 SGHRS, CDR2 YFSETQ. The V gene end was trimmed by 3 bases and the J gene end by 4 bases; junction bases not matched to a gene: 5. The CDR3 spells CASSSGTGGAYEQYF. In nucleotides, the CDR3 is TGCGCCAGCAGCTCCGGGACAGGGGGCGCATACGAGCAGTACTTC.

The gene calls are TRBV4-1 and TRBJ1-1; a possible D gene is TRBD1 (6 bases). With 4 bases removed from V and 5 bases from J, the gap between germline ends came to 11 bases. Looked up from germline, CDR1 is MGHRA and CDR2 is YSYEKL. This CDR3 spans 13 amino acids. CDR3 residues: CASSPQGITEAFF. CDR3 in DNA: TGCGCCAGCAGCCCACAGGGAATAACTGAAGCTTTCTTT.

The genes are TRBV6-5 and TRBJ2-7; perhaps TRBD1 as D (5 bases). V was shortened by 3 bases and J by 2 bases, with 14 bases between the two germline ends. The V gene's germline CDR1 is MNHEY and CDR2 SVGAGI. The CDR3 sequence is 15 residues long. The CDR3 reads CASSYSHRSTYEQYF. The CDR3 region has the DNA TGTGCCAGCAGTTATTCTCACAGGTCTACCTACGAGCAGTACTTC.

The chain joins TRBV6-1 to TRBJ1-1; D gene unclear. V was trimmed by 2 bases and J by 1 base, leaving 8 bases between them. From germline, CDR1 is MNHNS and CDR2 SASEGT. There are 14 residues in the CDR3. The CDR3 loop is CASSEFVGNTEAFF. In nucleotides, the CDR3 is TGTGCCAGCAGTGAATTTGTCGGGAACACTGAAGCTTTCTTT.

The chain links TRBV5-6 to TRBJ2-2; maybe TRBD1 (5 bases). Germline lookup yields CDR1 SGHDT and CDR2 YYEEEE. This CDR3 has 13 amino acids. V was shortened by 1 base and J by 6 bases, with 7 bases between the two germline ends. CDR3 DNA sequence: TGTGCCAGCAGCTTGCCGACAGCCGGGGAGCTGTTTTTT. This encodes CASSLPTAGELFF. Full variable domain (rest looked up from reference TRBV5-6 and TRBJ2-2): DAGVTQSPTHLIKTRGQQVTLRCSPKSGHDTVSWYQQALGQGPQFIFQYYEEEERQRGNFPDRFSGHQFPNYSSELNVNALLLGDSALYLCASSLPTAGELFFGEGSRLTVL.

The sample holds one count of this clone. The chain employs TRBV30 and TRBJ1-6, with TRBD1 matching over 8 bases. This CDR3 has 13 residues. CDR1 and CDR2 (germline): GTSNPN, SVGIG (reference sequence). The V and J ends lost 3 bases and 10 bases, in that order; junction bases with no gene match: 5. The CDR3, as DNA: TGTGCCTGGAGAGGACAGGGTATATCACCCCTCCACTTT. Its protein product is CAWRGQGISPLHF.

The J gene is TRBJ2-7, the V gene TRBV12-5; a weak D match, TRBD2 (7 bases). The CDR3 spans 16 residues. V was cut by 4 bases and J by 4 bases, with 20 bases left in between. Germline-derived CDR1 and CDR2 are LGHNT and FRNRAP. The CDR3 reads CASGSPWAGAAYEQYF. Written as DNA, the CDR3 is TGTGCTAGTGGTTCCCCGTGGGCGGGGGCCGCTTACGAGCAGTACTTC.

This clone was seen only a few times. The chain carries TRBV19 and TRBJ1-2, with a possible D match to TRBD1 (6 bases). The CDR3 is 12 residues long. CDR1 LNHDA and CDR2 SQIVND come from the germline V gene (reference sequence). Trimming took 11 bases from V and 4 from J, leaving 14 bases between them. CDR3: CASGDILYGYTF. The CDR3 coding sequence is TGTGCCTCTGGGGACATCCTCTATGGCTACACCTTC.

This clone came up a few times. V is TRBV10-2 and J is TRBJ2-5; 9 nucleotides align to TRBD2. From germline, CDR1 is WSHSY and CDR2 SAAADI. The ends lost 8 bases at V and 11 bases at J; junction bases unmatched: 9. The CDR3 length is 12 residues. The CDR3 DNA reads TGCGCCAGCTTCCAGACTAGCGGAGAACAGTACTTC. This gives the protein CASFQTSGEQYF.

V and J are TRBV9 and TRBJ1-4; D possibly corresponds to TRBD1 (6 bases). CDR1 is SGDLS and CDR2 is YYNGEE in the germline V gene. This CDR3 comprises 17 residues. Trimming stripped 4 bases from V and 3 bases from J, with 19 bases between. The CDR3 bases are TGTGCCAGCAGCCCCCGGGGATGGGGGCTTGCTAATGAAAAACTGTTTTTT. This sequence encodes CASSPRGWGLANEKLFF.

The chain employs TRBV28 and TRBJ1-5; TRBD1 might be the D (6 bases). Germline assignment: CDR1 MDHEN and CDR2 SYDVKM. The CDR3 has 14 amino acids. Trimming pared 6 bases from V and 0 bases from J, leaving 9 bases between. The CDR3 spells CASRTGYSNQPQHF. The CDR3 nucleotides are TGTGCCAGCAGGACAGGATATAGCAATCAGCCCCAGCATTTT.

V is TRBV28 and J is TRBJ2-7; weak D call: TRBD1 (6 bases). The germline V and J ends were trimmed by 5 bases and 2 bases, with 16 bases remaining between them. CDR3 length: 15 amino acids. Germline values: CDR1 MDHEN, CDR2 SYDVKM. CDR3 sequence: CASSPPSAGAYEQYF. In DNA form, the CDR3 reads TGTGCCAGCAGTCCCCCCTCGGCAGGGGCCTACGAGCAGTACTTC.

This clone has just a few counts. V and J are TRBV6-5 and TRBJ1-3, with D unclear. Germline CDR1 MNHEY, CDR2 SVGAGI. Deletions cut 11 bases from V and 2 bases from J, with 13 bases between. The CDR3 has 13 residues. The CDR3 reads CAATSSPGNTIYF. In DNA form, the CDR3 reads TGTGCCGCTACCTCTTCGCCTGGAAACACCATATATTTT.

This clone was counted once. This chain uses TRBV14 with TRBJ2-7, with TRBD1 matching over 9 bases. V gave up 0 bases and J gave up 3 bases; unmatched junction bases: 6. Germline CDR1 is SGHDN and CDR2 is FVKESK. This CDR3 is 16 amino acids long. The CDR3 loop is CASSQDVLGQGYEQYF. The CDR3 bases are TGTGCCAGCAGCCAAGACGTTCTGGGACAGGGCTACGAGCAGTACTTC. Drawing the rest from reference TRBV14 and TRBJ2-7, the complete variable domain is EAGVTQFPSHSVIEKGQTVTLRCDPISGHDNLYWYRRVMGKEIKFLLHFVKESKQDESGMPNNRFLAERTGGTYSTLKVQPAELEDSGVYFCASSQDVLGQGYEQYFGPGTRLTVT.

V and J are TRBV6-1 and TRBJ2-2; TRBD2 aligns across 7 bases. The germline V gene has CDR1 MNHNS and CDR2 SASEGT. The CDR3 length is 15 residues. The J segment lost 2 bases and the V segment lost 7 bases, leaving 7 bases of the junction unmatched. CDR3 bases: TGTGCCAGCATATTTCTAGCGGCAAACACCGGGGAGCTGTTTTTT. The encoded protein is CASIFLAANTGELFF.

The chain uses TRBV27 and TRBJ2-1; 9 nucleotides align to TRBD2. Germline V gene lookup returns CDR1 MNHEY and CDR2 SMNVEV (reference sequence). The CDR3 runs 15 residues. Unmatched junction bases numbered 10, after V lost 6 bases and J lost 7 bases. Here the CDR3 DNA reads TGTGCCAGCAGCATCGGCGGGAGGGCCGGGAATGAGCAGTTCTTC. This gives the protein CASSIGGRAGNEQFF.

The chain recombines TRBV5-6 with TRBJ1-1, with 7 positions matching TRBD1. The V gene's germline CDR1 is SGHDT and CDR2 YYEEEE. The CDR3 is made up of 15 amino acids. Losses at the gene ends were 4 bases for V and 5 bases for J; bases not matched to a gene: 11. The CDR3 region has the DNA TGTGCCAGCAGCCCGACAGGGATCCTGGGGACTGAAGCTTTCTTT. This translates into CASSPTGILGTEAFF.

The chain employs TRBV19 and TRBJ1-4, with D tentatively TRBD1 (5 bases). V was clipped by 8 bases and J by 5 bases, with 12 bases between them. The CDR3 runs 13 residues. CDR1 is LNHDA and CDR2 is SQIVND in the germline V gene (reference sequence). The CDR3 nucleotides are TGTGCCAGTGCCCAGGGTAGGAATGAAAAACTGTTTTTT. Its protein product is CASAQGRNEKLFF.

In this sample, this clone turned up many times. The chain employs TRBV28 and TRBJ2-2; 7 nucleotides agree with TRBD1. Trimming took 7 bases from V and 3 from J; bases not matched to a gene: 8. CDR3 length: 15 amino acids. Per the germline V gene, CDR1 is MDHEN and CDR2 is SYDVKM. CDR3 bases: TGTGCCAGCACCCGAGGACAGGTCCACACCGGGGAGCTGTTTTTT. The encoded protein is CASTRGQVHTGELFF.

The gene calls are TRBV5-1 and TRBJ1-1; D remains unclear. The CDR3 loop spans 13 amino acids. Trimming left V 7 bases short and J 1 base short, with 11 bases between. Germline CDR1 SGHRS, CDR2 YFSETQ. CDR3 amino acids: CASRRSPNTEAFF. In nucleotides, the CDR3 is TGCGCCAGCCGAAGGAGTCCGAACACTGAAGCTTTCTTT.

This chain joins TRBV5-6 and TRBJ1-2, with TRBD1 identical over 8 bases. The trim removed 3 bases at V and 4 bases at J, leaving 2 bases unmatched. Germline V gene sequence: CDR1 SGHDT, CDR2 YYEEEE. CDR3 length: 13 residues. The CDR3 here is CASSSTGGYGYTF. CDR3 nucleotide sequence: TGTGCCAGCAGCTCTACAGGGGGCTATGGCTACACCTTC. The variable domain in full, completed from reference TRBV5-6 and TRBJ1-2, reads DAGVTQSPTHLIKTRGQQVTLRCSPKSGHDTVSWYQQALGQGPQFIFQYYEEEERQRGNFPDRFSGHQFPNYSSELNVNALLLGDSALYLCASSSTGGYGYTFGSGTRLTVV.

This chain joins TRBV6-5 and TRBJ1-6, with D uncertain. Per the germline V gene, CDR1 is MNHEY and CDR2 is SVGAGI. There are 15 residues in the CDR3. V lost 5 bases and J lost 7, with 15 bases in between. DNA of the CDR3: TGTGCCAGCAGTCCCCGATTGAGGCTAAATTCACCCCTCCACTTT. Translated: CASSPRLRLNSPLHF.

With regard to this clone: Distinct nucleotide sequences in the sample also encode this CDR3. This sequence joins TRBV5-1 and TRBJ2-3; 7 bases match TRBD1. Trimming at V came to 4 bases and at J to 1 base, leaving 3 bases not matched to a gene. The CDR3 runs 14 residues. CDR1 is SGHRS, CDR2 YFSETQ, per germline. The CDR3, as DNA: TGCGCCAGCAGCCCAGGGACAGGCACAGATACGCAGTATTTT. Encoded protein: CASSPGTGTDTQYF. The variable domain in full, completed from reference TRBV5-1 and TRBJ2-3, reads KAGVTQTPRYLIKTRGQQVTLSCSPISGHRSVSWYQQTPGQGLQFLFEYFSETQRNKGNFPGRFSGRQFSNSRSEMNVSTLELGDSALYLCASSPGTGTDTQYFGPGTRLTVL.